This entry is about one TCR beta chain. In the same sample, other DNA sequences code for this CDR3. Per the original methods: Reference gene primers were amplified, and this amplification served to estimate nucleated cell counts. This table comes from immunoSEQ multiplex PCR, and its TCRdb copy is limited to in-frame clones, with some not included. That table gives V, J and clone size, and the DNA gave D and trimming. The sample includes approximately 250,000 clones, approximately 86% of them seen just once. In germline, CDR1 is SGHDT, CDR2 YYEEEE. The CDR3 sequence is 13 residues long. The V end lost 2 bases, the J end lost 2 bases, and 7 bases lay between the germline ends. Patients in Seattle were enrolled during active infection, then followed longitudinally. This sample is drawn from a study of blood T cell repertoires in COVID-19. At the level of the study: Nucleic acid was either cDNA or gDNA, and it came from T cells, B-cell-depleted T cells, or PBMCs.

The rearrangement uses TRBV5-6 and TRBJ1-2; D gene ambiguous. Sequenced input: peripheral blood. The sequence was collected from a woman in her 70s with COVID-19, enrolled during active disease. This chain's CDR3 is CASSLGGNYGYTF. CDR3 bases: TGTGCCAGCAGCTTAGGCGGCAACTATGGCTACACCTTC.